The subject of this entry is one T cell receptor beta chain. This entry is derived from a study of blood T cell repertoires in COVID-19. Original analysis: Using reference gene primer amplification, nucleated cell counts were estimated. Using immunoSEQ multiplex PCR, the repertoire was profiled, and TCRdb retains in-frame clones only, with some absent. The DNA gave D and trimming, while V, J and clone size come from that table. Here the sample spans 200,000 or so clones, approximately 90% being singletons. This study enrolled people aged 18 to 89 from approximately 25 US geographic areas. V lost 3 bases to trimming and J lost 6 bases, with 11 bases between them. The germline V gene encodes CDR1 SGHNT and CDR2 YENEEA. This CDR3 spans 13 amino acids.

The chain is built from TRBV11-3 and TRBJ1-1; the D gene is possibly TRBD1 (5 bases). This sequence originates from a woman aged 25 to 39 who had recovered from COVID-19. Sequenced input: PBMCs or T cells enriched from blood (not recorded which). DNA for the CDR3: TGTGCCAGCAGCTTGCAGGGATCTTCTGAAGCTTTCTTT. This encodes CASSLQGSSEAFF.